Listed below are T cell receptor beta chains from one sample, sequenced in a study of blood T cell repertoires in COVID-19. Assay: immunoSEQ multiplex PCR; the TCRdb copy retains only in-frame clones and omits some. This table holds roughly 250,000 clones, over 75% found once. The sequenced material came from peripheral blood. The source is a human donor in a cohort sampled during active COVID-19. The CDR3 runs from the conserved cysteine through the conserved F or W. D genes are given only for firm matches. The size of a clone is reported for some rows only, either as once, few or many, or as a class for expanded clones.

clone size: NA; J gene: TRBJ2-5; V gene: TRBV2; D gene: TRBD2; CDR3 protein: CASSEIGLAGVGQETQYF; CDR3 DNA: TGTGCCAGCAGTGAGATAGGGCTAGCGGGAGTGGGACAAGAGACCCAGTACTTC
clone size: NA; J gene: TRBJ2-7; V gene: TRBV5-4; D gene: NA; CDR3 protein: CASSLVLLAASSYEQYF; CDR3 DNA: TGTGCCAGCAGCTTGGTTCTGCTCGCGGCGAGCTCCTACGAGCAGTACTTC
clone size: few; J gene: TRBJ1-2; V gene: TRBV29-1; D gene: TRBD1; CDR3 protein: CSVGREDRGRRFNYGYTF; CDR3 DNA: TGCAGCGTTGGGAGGGAGGACAGGGGGCGCAGGTTTAACTATGGCTACACCTTC
clone size: once; J gene: TRBJ2-7; V gene: TRBV6-2/TRBV6-3; D gene: TRBD1; CDR3 protein: CASSFYRGQGEQYF; CDR3 DNA: TGTGCCAGCAGTTTTTACAGGGGTCAAGGTGAGCAGTACTTC
clone size: NA; J gene: TRBJ1-3; V gene: TRBV29-1; D gene: NA; CDR3 protein: CSVGGLCSGNTIYF; CDR3 DNA: TGCAGCGTGGGGGGTCTGTGCTCTGGAAACACCATATATTTT
clone size: NA; J gene: TRBJ2-7; V gene: TRBV6-5; D gene: TRBD1; CDR3 protein: CASSQDRGRSYEQYF; CDR3 DNA: TGTGCCAGCAGTCAGGACAGGGGGCGGTCCTACGAGCAGTACTTC
clone size: NA; J gene: TRBJ2-7; V gene: TRBV28; D gene: NA; CDR3 protein: CASSIYSYEQYF; CDR3 DNA: TGTGCCAGCAGTATCTACAGCTACGAGCAGTACTTC
clone size: NA; J gene: TRBJ2-5; V gene: TRBV7-2; D gene: TRBD1; CDR3 protein: CASSQDRGRQETQYF; CDR3 DNA: TGTGCCAGCAGCCAAGACAGGGGGAGGCAAGAGACCCAGTACTTC
clone size: NA; J gene: TRBJ2-2; V gene: TRBV5-1; D gene: NA; CDR3 protein: CASSGGTVYTGELFF; CDR3 DNA: TGCGCCAGCAGCGGGGGGACCGTCTATACCGGGGAGCTGTTTTTT
clone size: NA; J gene: TRBJ2-7; V gene: TRBV9; D gene: TRBD1; CDR3 protein: CASSGYSGGARAYEQYF; CDR3 DNA: TGTGCCAGCAGCGGATACTCAGGGGGCGCAAGGGCCTACGAGCAGTACTTC
clone size: NA; J gene: TRBJ1-5; V gene: TRBV19; D gene: NA; CDR3 protein: CASSLYDISNQPQHF; CDR3 DNA: TGTGCCAGTAGCCTATATGACATTAGCAATCAGCCCCAGCATTTT
clone size: NA; J gene: TRBJ2-2; V gene: TRBV5-1; D gene: NA; CDR3 protein: CASSKDLGTAGELFF; CDR3 DNA: TGCGCCAGCAGCAAGGACTTAGGTACGGCCGGGGAGCTGTTTTTT
clone size: few; J gene: TRBJ1-1; V gene: TRBV7-9; D gene: NA; CDR3 protein: CASSPETAGAEAFF; CDR3 DNA: TGTGCCAGCAGCCCGGAGACAGCGGGTGCTGAAGCTTTCTTT
clone size: NA; J gene: TRBJ2-1; V gene: TRBV6-2/TRBV6-3; D gene: NA; CDR3 protein: CASSYLQVKGEQFF; CDR3 DNA: TGTGCCAGCAGTTATCTACAGGTTAAAGGTGAGCAGTTCTTC
clone size: NA; J gene: TRBJ1-1; V gene: TRBV20-1; D gene: NA; CDR3 protein: CSAGRNTEAFF; CDR3 DNA: TGCAGCGCCGGGAGGAACACTGAAGCTTTCTTT
clone size: NA; J gene: TRBJ2-5; V gene: TRBV5-1; D gene: NA; CDR3 protein: CASSFSEETQYF; CDR3 DNA: TGCGCCAGCAGCTTTTCAGAAGAGACCCAGTACTTC
clone size: NA; J gene: TRBJ1-3; V gene: TRBV9; D gene: NA; CDR3 protein: CASSEKGLAHTIYF; CDR3 DNA: TGTGCCAGCAGCGAAAAGGGCCTAGCCCACACCATATATTTT
clone size: NA; J gene: TRBJ2-1; V gene: TRBV21-1; D gene: NA; CDR3 protein: CASSKEVVVLAFNEQFF; CDR3 DNA: TGTGCCAGCAGCAAAGAAGTCGTCGTTCTAGCTTTCAATGAGCAGTTCTTC
clone size: once; J gene: TRBJ1-2; V gene: TRBV5-4; D gene: TRBD1; CDR3 protein: CASSLWTGGSRGYTF; CDR3 DNA: TGTGCCAGCAGCTTGTGGACAGGGGGGAGCCGAGGCTACACCTTC
clone size: NA; J gene: TRBJ1-3; V gene: TRBV18; D gene: NA; CDR3 protein: CASSPGDVATIYF; CDR3 DNA: TGTGCCAGCTCACCAGGAGACGTCGCCACCATATATTTT
clone size: NA; J gene: TRBJ2-5; V gene: TRBV15; D gene: NA; CDR3 protein: CATSRGASQETQYF; CDR3 DNA: TGTGCCACCAGCAGGGGAGCTTCCCAAGAGACCCAGTACTTC
clone size: many; J gene: TRBJ2-3; V gene: TRBV5-1; D gene: TRBD1; CDR3 protein: CASSLPGQGGDTQYF; CDR3 DNA: TGCGCCAGCAGCCTGCCGGGACAGGGGGGAGATACGCAGTATTTT
clone size: NA; J gene: TRBJ1-2; V gene: TRBV29-1; D gene: TRBD1; CDR3 protein: CSAGTGLINYGYTF; CDR3 DNA: TGCAGCGCTGGGACAGGGTTGATTAACTATGGCTACACCTTC
clone size: NA; J gene: TRBJ2-1; V gene: TRBV10-2; D gene: TRBD2; CDR3 protein: CASTGLAGDGEQFF; CDR3 DNA: TGCGCCAGCACCGGACTAGCGGGAGACGGTGAGCAGTTCTTC
clone size: NA; J gene: TRBJ1-2; V gene: TRBV24-1; D gene: NA; CDR3 protein: CATSEQGSGGWGYTF; CDR3 DNA: TGTGCCACCAGTGAGCAGGGTTCCGGGGGTTGGGGCTACACCTTC
clone size: NA; J gene: TRBJ1-5; V gene: TRBV28; D gene: TRBD1; CDR3 protein: CASQGGTGEQPQHF; CDR3 DNA: TGTGCCAGCCAGGGTGGGACAGGGGAACAGCCCCAGCATTTT
clone size: NA; J gene: TRBJ2-3; V gene: TRBV6-1; D gene: NA; CDR3 protein: CASSEVLRGYTDTQYF; CDR3 DNA: TGTGCCAGCAGTGAAGTATTGCGGGGATACACAGATACGCAGTATTTT
clone size: NA; J gene: TRBJ1-2; V gene: TRBV3-1/TRBV3-2; D gene: TRBD1; CDR3 protein: CASSQRDRASNGYTF; CDR3 DNA: TGTGCCAGCAGCCAAAGGGACAGGGCTTCAAATGGCTACACCTTC
clone size: NA; J gene: TRBJ1-2; V gene: TRBV28; D gene: TRBD1; CDR3 protein: CASSLQGAGGYTF; CDR3 DNA: TGTGCCAGCAGTTTACAGGGGGCGGGTGGCTACACCTTC
clone size: few; J gene: TRBJ1-2; V gene: TRBV10-3; D gene: TRBD1; CDR3 protein: CAISERQGEGYTF; CDR3 DNA: TGTGCCATCAGTGAGAGACAGGGGGAGGGCTACACCTTC
clone size: NA; J gene: TRBJ2-5; V gene: TRBV27; D gene: NA; CDR3 protein: CASSFGTGSLGTQYF; CDR3 DNA: TGTGCCAGCAGTTTCGGTACGGGGTCCCTAGGGACCCAGTACTTC
clone size: NA; J gene: TRBJ1-2; V gene: TRBV7-2; D gene: NA; CDR3 protein: CASSLGRVYGYGYTF; CDR3 DNA: TGTGCCAGCAGCTTAGGGCGGGTATATGGGTATGGCTACACCTTC
clone size: NA; J gene: TRBJ2-1; V gene: TRBV24-1; D gene: TRBD1; CDR3 protein: CATSGPGTGGYEQFF; CDR3 DNA: TGTGCCACCAGTGGACCCGGGACAGGGGGTTATGAGCAGTTCTTC
clone size: once; J gene: TRBJ2-3; V gene: TRBV19; D gene: NA; CDR3 protein: CASSESGSSTDTQYF; CDR3 DNA: TGTGCCAGTAGTGAATCGGGATCGAGCACAGATACGCAGTATTTT
clone size: NA; J gene: TRBJ2-7; V gene: TRBV11-3; D gene: TRBD2; CDR3 protein: CASSLSSGYEQYF; CDR3 DNA: TGTGCCAGCAGCTTGAGTAGCGGGTACGAGCAGTACTTC
clone size: NA; J gene: TRBJ2-7; V gene: TRBV5-3; D gene: TRBD2; CDR3 protein: CARSLKKGLAGFRYYEQYF; CDR3 DNA: TGTGCCAGAAGCCTAAAGAAGGGACTAGCGGGCTTCCGATACTACGAGCAGTACTTC
clone size: NA; J gene: TRBJ1-6; V gene: TRBV5-4; D gene: TRBD1; CDR3 protein: CASSLQGSSYNSPLHF; CDR3 DNA: TGTGCCAGCAGCCTACAGGGGAGCTCCTATAATTCACCCCTCCACTTT
clone size: NA; J gene: TRBJ2-5; V gene: TRBV5-5; D gene: NA; CDR3 protein: CASSFNQGNLGETQYF; CDR3 DNA: TGTGCCAGCAGCTTCAACCAGGGGAACTTAGGGGAGACCCAGTACTTC
clone size: NA; J gene: TRBJ2-1; V gene: TRBV7-2; D gene: TRBD2; CDR3 protein: CASSLPWSSGGDSYNEQFF; CDR3 DNA: TGTGCCAGCAGCTTACCCTGGTCTAGCGGGGGAGATTCCTACAATGAGCAGTTCTTC
clone size: once; J gene: TRBJ1-5; V gene: TRBV6-5; D gene: NA; CDR3 protein: CASSQYYSSNQPQHF; CDR3 DNA: TGTGCCAGCAGCCAATACTATAGTAGCAATCAGCCCCAGCATTTT
clone size: NA; J gene: TRBJ1-5; V gene: TRBV6-5; D gene: NA; CDR3 protein: CATREGGGSNQPQHF; CDR3 DNA: TGTGCCACCAGAGAGGGAGGGGGAAGCAATCAGCCCCAGCATTTT
clone size: NA; J gene: TRBJ2-5; V gene: TRBV6-1; D gene: NA; CDR3 protein: CASSETAAGGETQYF; CDR3 DNA: TGTGCCAGCAGTGAAACGGCCGCCGGGGGAGAGACCCAGTACTTC
clone size: NA; J gene: TRBJ2-7; V gene: TRBV12-3/TRBV12-4; D gene: NA; CDR3 protein: CASLTYYEQYF; CDR3 DNA: TGTGCCAGCCTTACTTACTACGAGCAGTACTTC
clone size: NA; J gene: TRBJ2-4; V gene: TRBV5-1; D gene: TRBD2; CDR3 protein: CASSPTGTSGRNIQYF; CDR3 DNA: TGCGCCAGCAGCCCAACGGGGACTAGCGGGAGGAACATTCAGTACTTC
clone size: once; J gene: TRBJ1-3; V gene: TRBV9; D gene: NA; CDR3 protein: CASSVAPARLLSGNTIYF; CDR3 DNA: TGTGCCAGCAGCGTAGCCCCGGCCAGGTTACTTTCTGGAAACACCATATATTTT
clone size: NA; J gene: TRBJ2-3; V gene: TRBV7-2; D gene: TRBD2; CDR3 protein: CASSLGLAGGTTDTQYF; CDR3 DNA: TGTGCCAGCAGCTTAGGTTTAGCGGGAGGGACTACAGATACGCAGTATTTT
clone size: NA; J gene: TRBJ2-7; V gene: TRBV23-1; D gene: NA; CDR3 protein: CASRPLEGANYEQYF; CDR3 DNA: TGCGCCAGCAGGCCCCTGGAGGGGGCGAACTACGAGCAGTACTTC
clone size: NA; J gene: TRBJ1-2; V gene: TRBV5-1; D gene: TRBD1; CDR3 protein: CASSPDRGLYGYTF; CDR3 DNA: TGCGCCAGCAGCCCGGACAGGGGACTCTATGGCTACACCTTC